The 31 T cell receptor beta chains below all came from one sample that was sequenced in a study of shared clonotypes between healthy human individuals. Only in-frame clones appear in the TCRdb table, and some are missing; sequencing was by immunoSEQ multiplex PCR. The sample records roughly 410,000 clones, about 97% being singletons. The sequenced material came from memory CD8+ T cells sorted from blood. Subset denoted: CD45RO+ cells pooled with CCR7-negative TemRA cells. These receptor sequences come from a man younger than 45 in good health.

This rearrangement joins TRBV5-6 to TRBJ2-3, with 12 bases lining up with TRBD2. This CDR3 spans 17 amino acids. V lost 2 bases and J lost 3; bases outside the gene matches: 7. Germline V CDR1 and CDR2: SGHDT, YYEEEE. The CDR3 DNA reads as TGTGCCAGCAGCTTCAGGACTAGCGGGACGGTTACAGATACGCAGTATTTT. Residues: CASSFRTSGTVTDTQYF.

In DNA form, the CDR3 reads TGTGCCAGTAGTATAACTGGGGCCAACGTCCTGACTTTC. This translates into CASSITGANVLTF. V is TRBV19 and J is TRBJ2-6; D uncertain. The CDR3 runs 13 residues. Trimming stripped 2 bases from V and 2 bases from J, with 1 base between. Germline loops: CDR1 LNHDA, CDR2 SQIVND (reference sequence). Full variable domain (missing parts from reference TRBV19 and TRBJ2-6): DGGITQSPKYLFRKEGQNVTLSCEQNLNHDAMYWYRQDPGQGLRLIYYSQIVNDFQKGDIAEGYSVSREKKESFPLTVTSAQKNPTAFYLCASSITGANVLTFGAGSRLTVL.

This chain joins TRBV28 and TRBJ2-6, with D unresolved. In germline, CDR1 is MDHEN, CDR2 SYDVKM. V was cut by 0 bases and J by 0 bases, with 3 bases left in between. This CDR3 is built from 15 residues. CDR3 residues: CASSLWTSGANVLTF. Written as DNA, the CDR3 is TGTGCCAGCAGTTTATGGACCTCTGGGGCCAACGTCCTGACTTTC.

The rearrangement links TRBV15 to TRBJ2-5; tentative D call: TRBD1 (5 bases). CDR3 length: 11 amino acids. V dropped 4 bases and J dropped 7 bases, with 7 bases sitting between them. The germline V gene encodes CDR1 LNHNV and CDR2 YYDKDF (reference sequence). CDR3 bases: TGTGCCACCAGCACTACAGGGACCCAGTACTTC. It is translated as CATSTTGTQYF.

Comments on this clone: Different DNA sequences within this sample yield the same CDR3. The chain recombines TRBV11-2 with TRBJ2-7, with 9 bases identical to TRBD2. Trimming at V came to 1 base and at J to 1 base, leaving 2 bases not matched to a gene. CDR3 length: 15 amino acids. Germline V gene data show CDR1 as SGHAT and CDR2 as FQNNGV. CDR3 DNA sequence: TGTGCCAGCAGCTTAGTAGCGGGAGTATCCTACGAGCAGTACTTC. This gives the protein CASSLVAGVSYEQYF.

The chain links TRBV4-2 to TRBJ1-4; D is undetermined. This CDR3 is built from 17 residues. Per germline, CDR1 LGHNA and CDR2 YNFKEQ. The ends were cut back, 0 bases at V and 7 bases at J, with 18 bases in the middle. Here the CDR3 DNA reads TGTGCCAGCAGCCAAGATCTGGTGATGACGGTTATTGAAAAACTGTTTTTT. This gives the protein CASSQDLVMTVIEKLFF.

This chain joins TRBV10-3 and TRBJ1-1, with D uncertain. The CDR3 runs 10 residues. The V and J ends lost 7 bases and 7 bases respectively, with 7 bases between them. CDR1 ENHRY and CDR2 SYGVKD come from the germline V gene. The CDR3 region is CAIKYFEAFF. The CDR3 DNA reads as TGTGCCATCAAATACTTTGAAGCTTTCTTT.

This chain uses TRBV28 with TRBJ1-2, with TRBD1 matching 10 bases. The CDR3 is 14 residues long. CDR1 is MDHEN, CDR2 SYDVKM, per germline. The V and J ends lost 4 bases and 4 bases, in that order; junction bases with no gene match: 3. CDR3 sequence (DNA): TGTGCCAGCAGTTATCGGACAGGGGGCTATGGCTACACCTTC. The encoded protein is CASSYRTGGYGYTF.

The chain joins TRBV27 to TRBJ2-7; 9 bases are shared with TRBD1. This CDR3 is 13 amino acids long. Germline V gives CDR1 MNHEY, CDR2 SMNVEV (reference sequence). V was clipped by 6 bases and J by 3 bases; unmatched bases: 3. DNA of the CDR3: TGTGCCAGCAGCACGGGACAGGGCTACGAGCAGTACTTC. Translated: CASSTGQGYEQYF.

The chain couples TRBV27 to TRBJ1-3; maybe TRBD1 (6 bases). The V gene's germline CDR1 is MNHEY and CDR2 SMNVEV (reference sequence). Trimming removed 3 bases from V and 0 bases from J, with 6 bases in between. The CDR3 has 14 residues. CDR3 bases: TGTGCCAGCAGTTTGGGACACTCTGGAAACACCATATATTTT. Translation gives CASSLGHSGNTIYF.

V gene TRBV5-1 combines with J gene TRBJ1-6; 8 nucleotides align to TRBD1. The CDR3 is made up of 16 amino acids. Germline CDR1 is SGHRS and CDR2 is YFSETQ. The V gene end was trimmed by 1 base and the J gene end by 3 bases; junction bases not matched to a gene: 3. This chain's CDR3 is CASSLQGANYNSPLHF. The CDR3 nucleotides are TGCGCCAGCAGCTTGCAGGGGGCGAACTATAATTCACCCCTCCACTTT.

The chain carries TRBV11-2 and TRBJ2-5; 8 bases are shared with TRBD1. The ends lost 3 bases at V and 7 bases at J; junction bases unmatched: 7. This CDR3 contains 14 residues. CDR1 is SGHAT, CDR2 FQNNGV, per germline. The CDR3 reads CASSLGTGSSTQYF. CDR3 DNA: TGTGCCAGCAGCTTGGGGACAGGTAGTTCGACCCAGTACTTC.

The V and J genes are TRBV28 and TRBJ1-2, with 7 bases that match TRBD1. Germline V gene data show CDR1 as MDHEN and CDR2 as SYDVKM. Losses at the gene ends were 7 bases for V and 4 bases for J; bases not matched to a gene: 3. The length of the CDR3 is 12 residues. The CDR3 DNA is TGTGCCAGCATGACAGGGACCTATGGCTACACCTTC. Translating it yields CASMTGTYGYTF.

This clone was seen just once. The chain carries TRBV7-9 and TRBJ1-5; weak D call: TRBD1 (6 bases). This CDR3 has 13 residues. The germline CDR1 and CDR2 sequences are SEHNR and FQNEAQ (reference sequence). V was trimmed by 6 bases and J by 6 bases, leaving 12 bases between them. The DNA of the CDR3 is TGTGCCAGCAGTCTACAGGGAAGTCAGCCCCAGCATTTT. The encoded protein is CASSLQGSQPQHF.

V is TRBV2 and J is TRBJ2-7, with TRBD2 matching 10 bases. The CDR3 covers 15 residues. The V gene's germline CDR1 is SNHLY and CDR2 FYNNEI. V was pared by 6 bases and J by 5 bases, with 10 bases of the junction left unmatched. The CDR3: CASRPSSGSVHEQYF. In DNA, the CDR3 is TGTGCCAGCAGGCCCTCTAGCGGGAGCGTCCACGAGCAGTACTTC.

V is TRBV5-1 and J is TRBJ2-3; 11 positions agree with TRBD2. The V gene end was trimmed by 0 bases and the J gene end by 0 bases; junction bases not matched to a gene: 6. Germline V CDR1 and CDR2: SGHRS, YFSETQ. The CDR3 extends over 18 amino acids. DNA for the CDR3: TGCGCCAGCAGCTTGGTCCCTAGCGGGAGGCTTAGCACAGATACGCAGTATTTT. The encoded protein is CASSLVPSGRLSTDTQYF.

V gene TRBV4-1 combines with J gene TRBJ2-1, with a possible D match to TRBD2 (5 bases). Germline CDR1 reads MGHRA; CDR2 reads YSYEKL. Trimming left V 3 bases short and J 2 bases short, with 14 bases between. CDR3 length: 16 amino acids. CDR3 nucleotides: TGCGCCAGCAGCCACGGTGGGAGTAGTGCCTACAATGAGCAGTTCTTC. Translation: CASSHGGSSAYNEQFF.

The chain carries TRBV19 and TRBJ1-5, with D unresolved. CDR1 is LNHDA and CDR2 is SQIVND in the germline V gene (reference sequence). The V end was cut by 0 bases, the J end by 0 bases, with 9 bases between. The CDR3 runs to 16 residues. The DNA for the CDR3 is TGTGCCAGTAGTATAGACAGCTTGTATAGCAATCAGCCCCAGCATTTT. Translating gives CASSIDSLYSNQPQHF.

The J gene is TRBJ1-2, the V gene TRBV27; TRBD1 matches 7 bases. CDR3 size: 16 residues. V was pared by 1 base and J by 5 bases, with 10 bases of the junction left unmatched. CDR1 MNHEY and CDR2 SMNVEV come from the germline V gene (reference sequence). The CDR3 DNA follows: TGTGCCAGCAGTTTATTGGTCCTGGGACAGCTTTATGGCTACACCTTC. The encoded protein is CASSLLVLGQLYGYTF.

This chain connects TRBV30 to TRBJ2-7; TRBD1 matches 7 bases. V was pared by 2 bases and J by 2 bases, with 6 bases of the junction left unmatched. The CDR3 is 14 residues long. The V gene's germline CDR1 is GTSNPN and CDR2 SVGIG (reference sequence). CDR3 loop: CAWSISTGTYEQYF. The CDR3 bases are TGTGCCTGGAGTATCTCGACAGGGACCTACGAGCAGTACTTC.

The gene calls are TRBV19 and TRBJ1-5, with TRBD1 matching over 9 bases. This CDR3 has 17 amino acids. J was trimmed by 0 bases and V by 10 bases; bases with no gene match: 13. Germline CDR1 and CDR2: LNHDA and SQIVND (reference sequence). CDR3 in DNA: TGTGCCACCAAGCCGGGACAGGGTGGCTATAGCAATCAGCCCCAGCATTTT. Translated, it gives CATKPGQGGYSNQPQHF.

CDR3 nucleotides: TGTGCCAGCAGCTTAGGGGGGAGGAGCACAGATACGCAGTATTTT. Amino acid sequence: CASSLGGRSTDTQYF. The chain carries TRBV11-3 and TRBJ2-3; TRBD2 might be the D (6 bases). This CDR3 comprises 15 residues. Germline V lookup: CDR1 SGHNT, CDR2 YENEEA. V dropped 1 base and J dropped 0 bases, with 8 bases sitting between them.

V is TRBV4-1 and J is TRBJ2-5; TRBD2 matches 10 bases. CDR3 length: 13 residues. The V gene's germline CDR1 is MGHRA and CDR2 YSYEKL. The V and J ends lost 4 bases and 4 bases, in that order; junction bases with no gene match: 0. The CDR3 here is CASSRLAGETQYF. CDR3 sequence (DNA): TGCGCCAGCAGCCGACTAGCGGGAGAGACCCAGTACTTC.

The J gene is TRBJ2-2, the V gene TRBV4-1, with D possibly being TRBD2 (5 bases). Looked up from germline, CDR1 is MGHRA and CDR2 is YSYEKL. The CDR3 consists of 18 residues. Trimming pared 4 bases from V and 4 bases from J, leaving 22 bases between. CDR3 residues: CASSPPVWGARGTGELFF. CDR3 in DNA: TGCGCCAGCAGCCCACCGGTTTGGGGAGCCCGGGGCACCGGGGAGCTGTTTTTT.

This chain uses TRBV18 with TRBJ1-6; D remains ambiguous. Per the germline V gene, CDR1 is KGHSH and CDR2 is LQKENI. The V gene lost 1 base and the J gene lost 0 bases, with 10 bases spanning the gap. The CDR3 contains 17 residues. CDR3 nucleotides: TGTGCCAGCTCACCACTCAAGGACTCCTCCTATAATTCACCCCTCCACTTT. The encoded protein is CASSPLKDSSYNSPLHF.

J is TRBJ1-1 and V is TRBV7-6, with no clear D. Germline-derived CDR1 and CDR2 are SGHVS and FNYEAQ. This CDR3 region has 17 residues. V lost 1 base to trimming and J lost 0 bases, with 15 bases between them. The CDR3 loop reads CASSLDVPSRVNTEAFF. The CDR3 nucleotides are TGTGCCAGCAGCTTAGATGTTCCGAGTAGAGTGAACACTGAAGCTTTCTTT.

The chain has TRBV2 and TRBJ2-5; D perhaps matches TRBD2 (6 bases). The V gene lost 5 bases and the J gene lost 1 base, with 8 bases spanning the gap. Germline V gene lookup returns CDR1 SNHLY and CDR2 FYNNEI. The CDR3 has 13 amino acids. The chain's CDR3 is CASSRDFQETQYF. The CDR3 DNA reads as TGTGCCAGCAGTAGGGACTTCCAAGAGACCCAGTACTTC.

The chain has TRBV20-1 and TRBJ2-3; D not resolved. Germline CDR1 DFQATT, CDR2 SNEGSKA (reference sequence). V lost 6 bases and J 6 bases, leaving 7 bases between the germline ends. This CDR3 is 10 amino acids long. The CDR3 nucleotides read TGCAGTGCAACATGGGATACGCAGTATTTT. This gives the protein CSATWDTQYF.

V gene TRBV2 combines with J gene TRBJ2-7; 12 nucleotides match TRBD2. Germline loops: CDR1 SNHLY, CDR2 FYNNEI. Trimming removed 2 bases from V and 6 bases from J; junction bases left unmatched: 5. This CDR3 contains 15 residues. The CDR3 region has the DNA TGTGCCAGCAGTGAAACGACTAGCGGGAGTAGCGAGCAGTACTTC. This gives the protein CASSETTSGSSEQYF.

This chain uses TRBV7-9 with TRBJ2-3; TRBD1 agrees at 10 bases. Unmatched junction bases numbered 5, after V lost 5 bases and J lost 3 bases. The CDR3 sequence is 15 residues long. CDR1 and CDR2 (germline): SEHNR, FQNEAQ (reference sequence). The CDR3 sequence: CASSPGTGATDTQYF. The CDR3 DNA reads as TGTGCCAGCAGCCCCGGGACAGGGGCTACAGATACGCAGTATTTT.

The V and J genes are TRBV7-2 and TRBJ2-1, with TRBD2 matching 7 bases. Germline CDR1 is SGHTA and CDR2 is FQGNSA. V shed 1 base, J shed 4 bases, and the junction held 4 bases outside the gene matches. This CDR3 is built from 15 residues. The CDR3 DNA reads TGTGCCAGCAGCTTAGGGGCTAGCGGATACAATGAGCAGTTCTTC. Residues: CASSLGASGYNEQFF.